This TCR beta chain derives from a study of blood T cell repertoires in COVID-19. V lost 5 bases, J lost 3 bases, and 4 bases stayed unmatched. The CDR3 is 16 amino acids. Germline assignment: CDR1 KGHDR and CDR2 SFDVKD. Generated by immunoSEQ multiplex PCR, the TCRdb table keeps only in-frame clones and is missing some. The sample contains 250,000 or so clones, less than 90% of which appear only once. The J gene is TRBJ2-2, the V gene TRBV24-1; TRBD2 agrees at 11 bases. What was sequenced was peripheral blood. This receptor was obtained from a young man with active or convalescent COVID-19. CDR3 in DNA: TGTGCCACCAGTGTTAGCGGGGGGGTGGACACCGGGGAGCTGTTTTTT. Protein product: CATSVSGGVDTGELFF.